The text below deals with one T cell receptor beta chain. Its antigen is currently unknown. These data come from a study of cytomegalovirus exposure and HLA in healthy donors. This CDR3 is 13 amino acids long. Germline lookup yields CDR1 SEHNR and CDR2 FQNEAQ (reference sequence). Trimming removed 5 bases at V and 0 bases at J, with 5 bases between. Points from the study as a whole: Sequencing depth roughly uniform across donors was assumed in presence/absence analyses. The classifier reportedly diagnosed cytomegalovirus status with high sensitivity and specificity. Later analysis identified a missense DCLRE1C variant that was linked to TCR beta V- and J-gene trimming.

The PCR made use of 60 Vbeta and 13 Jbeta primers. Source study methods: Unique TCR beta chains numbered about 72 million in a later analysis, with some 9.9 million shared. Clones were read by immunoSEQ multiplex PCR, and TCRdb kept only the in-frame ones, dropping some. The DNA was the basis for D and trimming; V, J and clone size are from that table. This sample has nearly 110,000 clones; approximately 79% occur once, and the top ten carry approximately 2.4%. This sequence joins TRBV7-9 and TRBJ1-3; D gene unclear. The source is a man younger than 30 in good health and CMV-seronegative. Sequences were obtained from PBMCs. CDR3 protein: CASSPLSGNTIYF. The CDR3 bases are TGTGCCAGCAGCCCCCTCTCTGGAAACACCATATATTTT.